These 8 T cell receptor beta chains came from one sample sequenced in a study of blood T cell repertoires in COVID-19. Sequenced by immunoSEQ multiplex PCR; TCRdb stores in-frame clones only, minus some. The repertoire includes 150,000 to 200,000 clones, over 75% of them detected once, and around 7% sits in the top ten. Sequenced sample: PBMCs or T cells enriched from blood (not recorded which). These receptors were collected from a woman between 45 and 65 years old who had recovered from COVID-19.

This clone occurred a few times. This sequence joins TRBV6-5 and TRBJ2-3; 10 bases match TRBD2. This CDR3 has 15 residues. Germline V lookup: CDR1 MNHEY, CDR2 SVGAGI. V lost 6 bases to trimming and J lost 6 bases; unmatched junction nucleotides: 9. Here the CDR3 reads CASSRSGGVVDTQYF. CDR3 nucleotides: TGTGCCAGCAGCAGAAGCGGGGGGGTAGTGGATACGCAGTATTTT.

The sample holds one count of this clone. J is TRBJ1-3 and V is TRBV5-1; D is undetermined. The length of the CDR3 is 15 residues. Trimming removed 4 bases at V and 4 bases at J, with 15 bases between. Per the germline V gene, CDR1 is SGHRS and CDR2 is YFSETQ. The CDR3 loop reads CASSATGEEGNTIYF. In DNA, the CDR3 is TGCGCCAGCAGCGCGACGGGTGAGGAGGGAAACACCATATATTTT.

V usage is TRBV6-5 and J usage is TRBJ2-3; D is uncertain. Germline V gene sequence: CDR1 MNHEY, CDR2 SVGAGI. Trimming stripped 6 bases from V and 6 bases from J, with 10 bases between. The CDR3 length is 12 residues. The CDR3 DNA reads TGTGCCAGCAGCCCCAGCGCGGATACGCAGTATTTT. Protein: CASSPSADTQYF.

The genes are TRBV6-6 and TRBJ1-2; 11 positions match TRBD1. Germline assignment: CDR1 MNHNY and CDR2 SVGAGI (reference sequence). The CDR3 length is 15 residues. The V gene end was trimmed by 6 bases and the J gene end by 2 bases; junction bases not matched to a gene: 5. CDR3 nucleotide sequence: TGTGCCAGCAGGCCTGGACAGGGGGCGAACTATGGCTACACCTTC. This translates into CASRPGQGANYGYTF.

The J gene is TRBJ1-5, the V gene TRBV6-5, with D unclear. Trimming removed 5 bases from V and 7 bases from J, with 12 bases in between. From germline, CDR1 is MNHEY and CDR2 SVGAGI. CDR3 length: 13 amino acids. CDR3 DNA sequence: TGTGCCAGCAGTCCGGTTCCGCACCAGCCCCAGCATTTT. Translation gives CASSPVPHQPQHF.

The chain employs TRBV9 and TRBJ1-6; D remains ambiguous. The CDR3 runs 15 residues. CDR1 is SGDLS and CDR2 is YYNGEE in the germline V gene. V was shortened by 4 bases and J by 5 bases, with 13 bases between the two germline ends. The CDR3 spells CASSPSVSNNSPLHF. The CDR3 bases are TGTGCCAGCAGCCCGAGTGTTTCCAATAATTCACCCCTCCACTTT.

This clone was seen more than once but under ten times. CDR3 sequence (DNA): TGTGCCAGCAGCGGAGGACAGAGGTCCCCCGAGCAGTACTTC. Its protein product is CASSGGQRSPEQYF. The rearrangement uses TRBV9 and TRBJ2-7; the D gene is possibly TRBD1 (6 bases). Germline V gene lookup returns CDR1 SGDLS and CDR2 YYNGEE. The V gene lost 3 bases and the J gene lost 6 bases, with 16 bases spanning the gap. This CDR3 has 14 amino acids.

This clone was detected only once. This rearrangement joins TRBV3-1 (or the pseudogene TRBV3-2) to TRBJ1-2; 7 bases fit TRBD1. CDR3 size: 15 residues. Losses at the gene ends were 4 bases for V and 5 bases for J; bases not matched to a gene: 10. Per the germline V gene, CDR1 is LGHDT and CDR2 is YNNKEL (reference sequence). The CDR3 DNA follows: TGTGCCAGCAGCCGCCGCCGGGACAGTACGTATGGCTACACCTTC. As protein: CASSRRRDSTYGYTF.